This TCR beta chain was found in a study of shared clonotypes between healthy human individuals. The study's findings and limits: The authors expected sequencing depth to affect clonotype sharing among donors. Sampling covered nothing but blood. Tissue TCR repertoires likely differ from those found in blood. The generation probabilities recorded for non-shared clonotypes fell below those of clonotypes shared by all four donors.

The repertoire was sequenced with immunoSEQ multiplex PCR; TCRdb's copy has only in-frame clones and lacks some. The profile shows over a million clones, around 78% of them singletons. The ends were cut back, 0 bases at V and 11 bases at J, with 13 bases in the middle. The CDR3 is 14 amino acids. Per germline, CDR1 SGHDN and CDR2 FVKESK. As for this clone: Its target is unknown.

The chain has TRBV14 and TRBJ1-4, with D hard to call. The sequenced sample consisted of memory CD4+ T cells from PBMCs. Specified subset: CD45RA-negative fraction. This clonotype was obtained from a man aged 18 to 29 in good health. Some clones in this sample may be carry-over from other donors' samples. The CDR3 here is CASSQDSRVLKLFF. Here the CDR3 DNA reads TGTGCCAGCAGCCAAGATTCGCGGGTTCTGAAACTGTTTTTT.